This T cell receptor beta chain was recorded in a study of shared clonotypes between healthy human individuals. Study-wide results and caveats: Clonotype sharing among the donors was expected to vary with sequencing depth.

Genomic DNA, for the unsorted samples, came from about 90 million PBMCs. V shed 1 base and J 1 base; nucleotides not matched to a gene: 17. This CDR3 region has 20 residues. The germline gives CDR1 SQVTM, CDR2 ANQGSEA. This was a deep-level run. Per the original methods: Filtering differed, since immunoSEQ gave only junction sequences and no quality scores. Some clones are missing from TCRdb's copy, which holds only in-frame ones; the method was immunoSEQ multiplex PCR. That table furnishes V, J and clone size, whereas the DNA furnished D and trimming. The sample has approximately 480,000 clones, almost 80% seen once. Remarks on this clone: Its antigen is unidentified.

The TCR sequence derives from a woman in her 40s in good health. Some clones in this sample may be carry-over from other donors' samples. The sample taken for sequencing was PBMCs. V gene TRBV29-1 combines with J gene TRBJ2-1; TRBD2 agrees at 9 bases. CDR3 sequence: CSVEGRGGTSPRESYNEQFF. The CDR3 DNA follows: TGCAGCGTTGAAGGTCGGGGGGGGACTAGCCCCAGAGAATCCTACAATGAGCAGTTCTTC.